The present TCR beta chain was sequenced within a study of blood T cell repertoires in COVID-19 (TCRdb year 2020). Looking at the study overall: Samples from collaborators originated in the United States, Italy and Spain and spanned both the acute and convalescent phases of COVID-19. Samples were obtained from the ongoing ImmuneRACE study (first 160 participants) and from 950 to 1,500 subjects provided by 6 global collaborators. Nearly every sample came with metadata listing a de-identified subject ID, COVID-19 status, age in years and sex. The material from the prospective study consisted of cDNA or gDNA derived from T cells, B-cell-depleted T cells, or PBMCs. Where available, HLA class I and class II types were taken from metadata supplied by the sample provider and were not determined by assay-based typing. Deeply sampled blood TCRbeta repertoires from subjects exposed to, actively infected with, or recovered from COVID-19 were included in the dataset. A freely available public database, intended as a resource for researchers studying the immune response to SARS-CoV-2, is where the repertoires were released.

From the germline V gene, CDR1 is LGHNT and CDR2 is FRNRAP. The CDR3 holds 13 amino acids from the cysteine to the phenylalanine. Of the read, only the CDR3 DNA is kept; its 39 bases are in frame from base 1. The germline ends are 9 bases apart after V is trimmed by 0 bases and J by 7 bases. Results the study describes overall, beyond this receptor: How much clinical and demographic metadata was included differed by source and by participant, and the metadata was provided uncurated.

TCRbeta CDR3 regions were amplified from genomic DNA using the immunoSEQ Assay, a bias-controlled multiplex PCR. In the original analysis: The number of nucleated cells in each sample was estimated by amplification of reference gene primers within the assay. Sequence reads were collapsed and filtered to measure the absolute abundance of every unique TCRbeta CDR3 rearrangement. For each sample, productive Simpson clonality was calculated by taking the square root of Simpson's diversity index across productive rearrangements. TCRdb's version of the immuneACCESS table is confined to in-frame rearrangements and falls short of the full clone set. An unresolved V gene accounts for under half of the shortfall where checked; the remainder is of unknown origin. For V, J and clone size, that table is used; D and trimming come from the DNA. Present in this sample are some 460,000 clones, 75% to 90% of which were seen just once. In total, the top ten clones hold 0.7% of the sample.

Note on this clone: Its specific antigen is unknown. Per-base quality was not reported, and no clone a single base away is much larger than it.

Enrolling through a virtual design, the prospective study's participants ranged in age from roughly 18 to 89 years and lived across roughly 24 United States geographic areas. In the prospective study, participants were assigned to cohorts based on the clinical history participants reported in a screening survey and a study questionnaire. Recovered participants in ImmuneRACE Cohort 3 were defined by two consecutive negative NP/OP PCR tests, clearance by a healthcare professional, or resolution of symptoms. In the prospective study, mobile phlebotomists collected whole blood, serum and a nasopharyngeal or oropharyngeal swab from each participant. Additional blood draws and questionnaires over a roughly two-month period could optionally be provided by prospective study participants. Before DNA extraction, blood samples from the prospective study were shipped at room temperature or frozen.

This clonotype was sampled from a woman younger than 35 who had recovered from COVID-19. The rearrangement combines TRBV12-5 with TRBJ1-1, with an unclear D gene assignment. Sequencing was carried out using PBMCs or T cells enriched from blood (not recorded which). The CDR3 reads as follows: CASGLVGGSEAFF. At the DNA level, the sequence is TGTGCTAGTGGTTTGGTAGGAGGTAGTGAAGCTTTCTTT.